Each of the 22 T cell receptor beta chains below was sequenced from the same sample in a study of T cell responses to AZD1222 COVID-19 vaccine. TCRdb's copy holds only in-frame clones and misses some; the assay was immunoSEQ multiplex PCR. The sample has 90,000 to 130,000 clones, under 95% seen once; the top ten hold approximately 8%. This specimen consisted of peripheral blood, obtained on day 0 of AZD1222 vaccination. These receptors all come from an adult in good health.

The CDR3 region is CASSLYGTAYEQYF. The CDR3 DNA is TGTGCCAGCAGCTTATATGGGACGGCCTACGAGCAGTACTTC. The chain carries TRBV11-3 and TRBJ2-7, with D perhaps given as TRBD1 or TRBD2 (5 bases each). Germline V CDR1 and CDR2: SGHNT, YENEEA. This CDR3 is 14 amino acids long. The ends were cut back, 2 bases at V and 2 bases at J, with 10 bases in the middle.

This chain connects TRBV10-1 to TRBJ1-4; D remains ambiguous. The CDR3 is 14 amino acids. V was shortened by 0 bases and J by 8 bases, with 10 bases between the two germline ends. CDR1 and CDR2 (germline): WNHNN, SYGVQD (reference sequence). Here the CDR3 reads CASSESHRGEKLFF. The CDR3 DNA reads as TGCGCCAGCAGTGAGTCGCATAGAGGCGAAAAACTGTTTTTT.

The chain links TRBV10-2 to TRBJ1-6; possibly TRBD1 for D (5 bases). Trimming shortened V by 7 bases and J by 9 bases, and 13 bases separated the two germline ends. Germline values: CDR1 WSHSY, CDR2 SAAADI. The CDR3 length is 13 residues. CDR3 amino acids: CASNTGPGSPLHF. Written as DNA, the CDR3 is TGCGCCAGCAATACGGGGCCGGGTTCACCCCTCCACTTT.

CDR3 residues: CASSEARGLSYNEQFF. The CDR3 bases are TGTGCCAGCAGTGAAGCGCGGGGCCTCTCCTACAATGAGCAGTTCTTC. This chain links TRBV2 with TRBJ2-1; D perhaps matches TRBD2 (6 bases). V lost 0 bases and J lost 0, with 9 bases in between. The CDR3 runs 16 residues. CDR1 is SNHLY, CDR2 FYNNEI, per germline.

The V and J genes are TRBV19 and TRBJ1-5; D gene unclear. The CDR3 is 15 residues long. V lost 1 base and J 0 bases, leaving 7 bases between the germline ends. The germline V gene has CDR1 LNHDA and CDR2 SQIVND (reference sequence). CDR3 sequence reads: CASSIATGSNQPQHF. In nucleotides, the CDR3 is TGTGCCAGTAGTATAGCCACGGGTAGCAATCAGCCCCAGCATTTT.

The chain has TRBV7-2 and TRBJ1-1; D is unresolved. V lost 4 bases to trimming and J lost 1 base, with 7 bases between them. The CDR3 covers 13 residues. The V gene's germline CDR1 is SGHTA and CDR2 FQGNSA. The CDR3 DNA follows: TGTGCCAGCAGCTCTGGCCGGAACACTGAAGCTTTCTTT. It is translated as CASSSGRNTEAFF. The full variable domain, with the rest looked up from reference TRBV7-2 and TRBJ1-1, is GAGVSQSPSNKVTEKGKDVELRCDPISGHTALYWYRQSLGQGLEFLIYFQGNSAPDKSGLPSDRFSAERTGGSVSTLTIQRTQQEDSAVYLCASSSGRNTEAFFGQGTRLTVV.

The chain joins TRBV7-9 to TRBJ2-7, with D perhaps TRBD2 (6 bases). This CDR3 is built from 15 residues. Germline V gene data show CDR1 as SEHNR and CDR2 as FQNEAQ (reference sequence). Trimming removed 0 bases from V and 1 base from J, with 10 bases in between. Here the CDR3 reads CASSLAQDYSYEQYF. The CDR3 coding sequence is TGTGCCAGCAGCTTAGCGCAGGACTATTCCTACGAGCAGTACTTC.

This chain's CDR3 is CASSQGSTEAFF. The DNA of the CDR3 is TGTGCCAGCAGTCAGGGCAGCACTGAAGCTTTCTTT. The rearrangement links TRBV6-5 to TRBJ1-1; possible D gene TRBD1, 5 bases. V was pared by 5 bases and J by 4 bases, with 8 bases between. The CDR3 contains 12 residues. The germline V gene has CDR1 MNHEY and CDR2 SVGAGI.

As for this clone: The same CDR3 can be traced to other DNA sequences in this sample. The CDR3 reads CASSVGGYGYTF. In DNA, the CDR3 is TGTGCCAGCAGTGTAGGGGGGTATGGCTACACCTTC. The rearrangement joins TRBV2 to TRBJ1-2; D is possibly TRBD1 (6 bases). The CDR3 is made up of 12 amino acids. The V and J ends lost 4 bases and 5 bases respectively, with 8 bases between them. Germline assignment: CDR1 SNHLY and CDR2 FYNNEI.

V gene TRBV5-1 combines with J gene TRBJ1-2; 9 positions match TRBD1. The J segment lost 8 bases and the V segment lost 4 bases, leaving 9 bases of the junction unmatched. The CDR3 extends over 14 amino acids. CDR1 SGHRS and CDR2 YFSETQ come from the germline V gene. The CDR3 loop reads CASSPGQGGLGYTF. Written as DNA, the CDR3 is TGCGCCAGCAGCCCGGGACAGGGAGGGCTCGGCTACACCTTC.

The chain is built from TRBV7-6 and TRBJ1-4; the D gene is possibly TRBD1 (6 bases). Looked up from germline, CDR1 is SGHVS and CDR2 is FNYEAQ. The length of the CDR3 is 15 residues. The V gene lost 5 bases and the J gene lost 0 bases, with 10 bases spanning the gap. CDR3 loop: CASSPGTTTNEKLFF. The CDR3 DNA is TGTGCCAGCAGCCCCGGGACAACAACTAATGAAAAACTGTTTTTT.

For the CDR3, the DNA is TGTGCCAGCTCCGGACAGGGGAGACTAGCGGGGATCACAGATACGCAGTATTTT. This codes for CASSGQGRLAGITDTQYF. The chain has TRBV27 and TRBJ2-3, with TRBD2 matching 11 bases. Trimming at V came to 8 bases and at J to 2 bases, leaving 15 bases not matched to a gene. Germline CDR1 and CDR2: MNHEY and SMNVEV (reference sequence). CDR3 size: 18 residues.

CDR3 sequence reads: CAWSGAWGQPQHF. CDR3 in DNA: TGTGCCTGGAGTGGAGCATGGGGTCAGCCCCAGCATTTT. The chain recombines TRBV30 with TRBJ1-5; D is unresolved. V dropped 1 base and J dropped 6 bases, with 10 bases sitting between them. CDR1 is GTSNPN, CDR2 SVGIG, per germline (reference sequence). This CDR3 contains 13 residues.

The chain carries TRBV19 and TRBJ1-2; 9 bases match TRBD1. Germline CDR1 reads LNHDA; CDR2 reads SQIVND (reference sequence). Unmatched junction bases numbered 2, after V lost 2 bases and J lost 7 bases. This CDR3 contains 13 residues. The chain's CDR3 is CASSISQGAGYTF. Here the CDR3 DNA reads TGTGCCAGTAGTATATCACAGGGGGCTGGCTACACCTTC.

The chain carries TRBV2 and TRBJ1-2; no definite D call. Deletions cut 3 bases from V and 4 bases from J, with 6 bases between. Germline CDR1 SNHLY, CDR2 FYNNEI. This CDR3 has 12 amino acids. DNA of the CDR3: TGTGCCAGCAGTGACAGTTTCTATGGCTACACCTTC. This codes for CASSDSFYGYTF.

The gene calls are TRBV7-9 and TRBJ1-2; D is uncertain. The CDR3 spans 12 residues. The germline V and J ends were trimmed by 1 base and 8 bases, with 8 bases remaining between them. CDR1 is SEHNR and CDR2 is FQNEAQ in the germline V gene (reference sequence). Written as DNA, the CDR3 is TGTGCCAGCAGCTTAGTAACCTCAGGCTACACCTTC. It translates to CASSLVTSGYTF.

Written as DNA, the CDR3 is TGTGCCAGCAGTCCATGGGGGAGGGATGCTGAAGCTTTCTTT. It is translated as CASSPWGRDAEAFF. V and J are TRBV27 and TRBJ1-1; a possible D gene is TRBD1 (5 bases). The CDR3 sequence is 14 residues long. V was shortened by 5 bases and J by 6 bases, with 16 bases between the two germline ends. Germline CDR1 reads MNHEY; CDR2 reads SMNVEV (reference sequence).

This clone was observed a handful of times. V and J are TRBV19 and TRBJ2-2, with D unclear. CDR3 size: 14 residues. Germline V lookup: CDR1 LNHDA, CDR2 SQIVND (reference sequence). V was trimmed by 3 bases and J by 3 bases, leaving 8 bases between them. The CDR3 DNA reads TGTGCCAGTAGTATCAAGTGGCACACCGGGGAGCTGTTTTTT. It translates to CASSIKWHTGELFF.

This clone was counted only a few times. The chain couples TRBV28 to TRBJ2-7; possible D gene TRBD1, 6 bases. The length of the CDR3 is 14 residues. Germline-derived CDR1 and CDR2 are MDHEN and SYDVKM. V gave up 5 bases and J gave up 7 bases, with 18 bases separating them. As DNA, the CDR3 is TGTGCCAGCAGTCCAGCCGGAGGACAGTGGGAGCAGTACTTC. This encodes CASSPAGGQWEQYF.

CDR3 in amino acids: CASSLAAGAYEQYF. In nucleotides, the CDR3 is TGTGCCAGCAGCCTCGCAGCGGGGGCCTACGAGCAGTACTTC. The chain carries TRBV9 and TRBJ2-7, with 8 bases matching TRBD2. Trimming cost V 4 bases and J 2 bases; bases outside gene matches: 5. CDR3 length equals 14 residues. Germline values: CDR1 SGDLS, CDR2 YYNGEE. Looking up the rest from reference TRBV9 and TRBJ2-7 gives the full variable domain: DSGVTQTPKHLITATGQRVTLRCSPRSGDLSVYWYQQSLDQGLQFLIQYYNGEERAKGNILERFSAQQFPDLHSELNLSSLELGDSALYFCASSLAAGAYEQYFGPGTRLTVT.

Points on this clone: The same CDR3 also results from other DNA sequences found in this sample. The DNA of the CDR3 is TGTGCCACCAGCAGAGGACAGGGTGGGGAAAAACTGTTTTTT. Its translation: CATSRGQGGEKLFF. This chain joins TRBV15 and TRBJ1-4; 7 bases line up with TRBD1. The CDR3 length is 14 residues. J gave up 8 bases and V 1 base, and 4 bases lay outside the gene matches. CDR1 and CDR2 from the germline V gene are LNHNV and YYDKDF (reference sequence).

This clone was seen once. The chain recombines TRBV19 with TRBJ1-3; the D gene is possibly TRBD1 (6 bases). The V gene lost 6 bases and the J gene lost 0 bases, with 9 bases spanning the gap. CDR3 length: 14 residues. The germline V gene has CDR1 LNHDA and CDR2 SQIVND (reference sequence). The CDR3 is CASRTTGSGNTIYF. In nucleotides, the CDR3 is TGTGCCAGTAGGACGACAGGCTCTGGAAACACCATATATTTT.